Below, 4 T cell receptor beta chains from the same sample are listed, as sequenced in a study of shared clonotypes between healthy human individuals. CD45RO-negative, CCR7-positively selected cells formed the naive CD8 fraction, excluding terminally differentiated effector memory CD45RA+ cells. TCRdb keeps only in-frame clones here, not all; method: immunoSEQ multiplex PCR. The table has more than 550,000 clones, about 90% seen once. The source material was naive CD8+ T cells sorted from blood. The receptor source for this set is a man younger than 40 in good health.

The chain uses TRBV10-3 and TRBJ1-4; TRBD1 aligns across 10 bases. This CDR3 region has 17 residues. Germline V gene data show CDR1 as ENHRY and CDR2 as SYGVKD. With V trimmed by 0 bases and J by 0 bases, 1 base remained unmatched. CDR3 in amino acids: CAISESGTGATNEKLFF. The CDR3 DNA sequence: TGTGCCATCAGTGAGTCCGGGACAGGGGCAACTAATGAAAAACTGTTTTTT.

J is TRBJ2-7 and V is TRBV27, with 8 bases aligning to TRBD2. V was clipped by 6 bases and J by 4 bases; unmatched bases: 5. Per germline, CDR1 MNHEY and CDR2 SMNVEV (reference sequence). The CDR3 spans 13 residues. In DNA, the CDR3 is TGTGCCAGCAGGACTGGCGGGGGGTACGAGCAGTACTTC. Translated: CASRTGGGYEQYF.

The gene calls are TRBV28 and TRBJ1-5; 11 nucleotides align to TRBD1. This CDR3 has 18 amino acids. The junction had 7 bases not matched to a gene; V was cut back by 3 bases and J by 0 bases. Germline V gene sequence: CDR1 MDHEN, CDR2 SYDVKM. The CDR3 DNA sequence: TGTGCCAGCAGTTTCGGGACAGGGGGATTACATAGCAATCAGCCCCAGCATTTT. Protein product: CASSFGTGGLHSNQPQHF.

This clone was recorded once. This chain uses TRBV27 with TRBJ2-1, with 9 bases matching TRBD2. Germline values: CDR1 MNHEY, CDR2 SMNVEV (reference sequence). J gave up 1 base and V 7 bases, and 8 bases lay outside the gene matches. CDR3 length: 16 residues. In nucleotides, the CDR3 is TGTGCCAGCATGCGACTAGCGGAACTATCCTACAATGAGCAGTTCTTC. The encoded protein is CASMRLAELSYNEQFF.